Sequencing of this TCR beta chain was carried out in a study of graft-versus-host responses after intestinal transplantation. Germline values: CDR1 MDHEN, CDR2 SYDVKM. The CDR3 covers 14 residues. With 3 bases removed from V and 2 bases from J, the gap between germline ends came to 8 bases. Regarding this clone: Other DNA sequences within the sample encode an identical CDR3.

TCRdb's table, derived via immunoSEQ multiplex PCR, lists solely in-frame clones and lacks some. The table shows about 17,000 clones, with 82% occurring only once. Processing was applied to graft tissue in order to liberate intraepithelial and lamina propria lymphocytes. This TCR was sampled from a human patient who received an intestinal transplant, so some T cells may come from the graft donor. The specimen was ileum tissue, collected 17 days after transplant. The V call is TRBV28, the J call TRBJ1-3, with D perhaps TRBD1 (5 bases). The DNA of the CDR3 is TGTGCCAGCAGTTTCGGGGGAACTGGAAACACCATATATTTT. Its protein is CASSFGGTGNTIYF.